The 15 T cell receptor beta chains in this list originate from one sample, sequenced in a study of blood T cell repertoires in COVID-19. TCRdb's copy holds only in-frame clones and misses some; the assay was immunoSEQ multiplex PCR. Counted here are fewer than 120,000 clones, around 74% occurring once; the ten biggest clones make up approximately 8%. The material sequenced was peripheral blood. These receptor sequences come from a woman aged 55-70 years with acute or convalescent COVID-19.

The gene calls are TRBV28 and TRBJ2-1; 7 nucleotides agree with TRBD2. The trim removed 6 bases at V and 8 bases at J, leaving 7 bases unmatched. The CDR3 spans 13 residues. Germline CDR1 MDHEN, CDR2 SYDVKM. The DNA of the CDR3 is TGTGCCAGCAGGGCTAGCGGCGGGCATGAGCAGTTCTTC. Residues: CASRASGGHEQFF.

This clone was detected only a few times. The chain employs TRBV30 and TRBJ2-3; 8 bases align to TRBD2. This CDR3 contains 16 residues. The J segment lost 0 bases and the V segment lost 3 bases, leaving 8 bases of the junction unmatched. Per germline, CDR1 GTSNPN and CDR2 SVGIG (reference sequence). The CDR3 protein is CAWRGGGLTSTDTQYF. Written as DNA, the CDR3 is TGTGCCTGGAGGGGCGGGGGGCTAACTAGCACAGATACGCAGTATTTT. Filled out from reference TRBV30 and TRBJ2-3, the complete variable domain reads SQTIHQWPATLVQPVGSPLSLECTVEGTSNPNLYWYRQAAGRGLQLLFYSVGIGQISSEVPQNLSASRPQDRQFILSSKKLLLSDSGFYLCAWRGGGLTSTDTQYFGPGTRLTVL.

V is TRBV27 and J is TRBJ1-2; a weak D match, TRBD1 (5 bases). Per the germline V gene, CDR1 is MNHEY and CDR2 is SMNVEV (reference sequence). CDR3 length equals 14 residues. Trimming shortened V by 7 bases and J by 1 base, and 13 bases separated the two germline ends. The CDR3 nucleotides read TGTGCCAGCAAGTACAGGAAAAGTAACTATGGCTACACCTTC. Translating gives CASKYRKSNYGYTF.

The V call is TRBV7-9, the J call TRBJ2-7; TRBD1 aligns across 9 bases. V lost 3 bases and J lost 3; bases outside the gene matches: 3. In germline, CDR1 is SEHNR, CDR2 FQNEAQ (reference sequence). The CDR3 has 14 amino acids. CDR3 nucleotide sequence: TGTGCCAGCAGCTTCGGACAGGGGAGCTACGAGCAGTACTTC. It yields the protein CASSFGQGSYEQYF.

This chain links TRBV5-1 with TRBJ1-4; 8 bases line up with TRBD1. Trimming cost V 4 bases and J 6 bases; bases outside gene matches: 8. CDR1 is SGHRS, CDR2 YFSETQ, per germline. This CDR3 is built from 15 residues. Here the CDR3 reads CASSKGQGDHEKLFF. The DNA of the CDR3 is TGCGCCAGCAGCAAAGGACAGGGTGATCATGAAAAACTGTTTTTT.

This clone has a count of ten or more. The chain carries TRBV27 and TRBJ2-2; D remains ambiguous. The germline CDR1 and CDR2 sequences are MNHEY and SMNVEV (reference sequence). Trimming cost V 7 bases and J 4 bases, with 10 bases left between them. The CDR3 is made up of 13 amino acids. CDR3 residues: CASTSPGTGELFF. CDR3 nucleotides: TGTGCCAGCACCTCTCCCGGCACCGGGGAGCTGTTTTTT.

The chain joins TRBV18 to TRBJ1-1; possible D gene TRBD1, 5 bases. Deletions cut 3 bases from V and 5 bases from J, with 13 bases between. This CDR3 region has 14 residues. CDR1 and CDR2 from the germline V gene are KGHSH and LQKENI. In DNA, the CDR3 is TGTGCCAGCTCACCTGGGACTCAACTAACTGAAGCTTTCTTT. It translates to CASSPGTQLTEAFF. Complete variable domain (other parts from reference TRBV18 and TRBJ1-1): NAGVMQNPRHLVRRRGQEARLRCSPMKGHSHVYWYRQLPEEGLKFMVYLQKENIIDESGMPKERFSAEFPKEGPSILRIQQVVRGDSAAYFCASSPGTQLTEAFFGQGTRLTVV.

This chain uses TRBV4-3 with TRBJ2-5; D perhaps matches TRBD1 (5 bases). This CDR3 region has 16 residues. Germline loops: CDR1 LGHNA, CDR2 YSLEER. V was trimmed by 5 bases and J by 3 bases, leaving 19 bases between them. CDR3 sequence reads: CASSEQDQGGKETQYF. DNA of the CDR3: TGCGCCAGCAGCGAACAAGATCAGGGCGGAAAAGAGACCCAGTACTTC.

Here the CDR3 DNA reads TGCGCCAGCAGCTTGGGACAGTTCACAGATACGCAGTATTTT. This sequence encodes CASSLGQFTDTQYF. V usage is TRBV5-1 and J usage is TRBJ2-3, with a weak D call TRBD1 (5 bases). The V gene lost 0 bases and the J gene lost 2 bases, with 7 bases spanning the gap. This CDR3 has 14 residues. Germline CDR1 and CDR2: SGHRS and YFSETQ.

The chain carries TRBV6-5 and TRBJ1-4; D gene uncertain. The CDR3 is 13 residues long. Germline loops: CDR1 MNHEY, CDR2 SVGAGI. Trimming took off 8 bases at V and 4 bases at J, with 11 bases between the two ends. In DNA, the CDR3 is TGTGCCAGCCAAACTAAGATTAATGAAAAACTGTTTTTT. This gives the protein CASQTKINEKLFF.

This clone was seen more than once but under ten times. The DNA of the CDR3 is TGCGCCAGCAGCTGGGGACAGGGTCGGAGAAACACCATATATTTT. It yields the protein CASSWGQGRRNTIYF. The rearrangement links TRBV5-1 to TRBJ1-3; 9 bases match TRBD1. The CDR3 is 15 residues long. From germline, CDR1 is SGHRS and CDR2 YFSETQ. V gave up 3 bases and J gave up 5 bases; unmatched junction bases: 6.

This clone appeared once. The chain joins TRBV10-3 to TRBJ1-4; 11 positions agree with TRBD1. The ends lost 4 bases at V and 8 bases at J; junction bases unmatched: 6. The length of the CDR3 is 15 residues. CDR1 is ENHRY, CDR2 SYGVKD, per germline. The CDR3 loop is CAISAAGTGGEKLFF. The CDR3 region has the DNA TGTGCCATCAGTGCGGCCGGGACAGGGGGAGAAAAACTGTTTTTT.

The chain joins TRBV6-2 or TRBV6-3 to TRBJ1-1; TRBD1 might be the D (6 bases). The CDR3 loop spans 13 amino acids. The germline V gene encodes CDR1 MNHEY and CDR2 SVGEGT. V gave up 6 bases and J gave up 1 base, with 9 bases separating them. CDR3 bases: TGTGCCAGCAGCGGGACACAGAACACTGAAGCTTTCTTT. Translating it yields CASSGTQNTEAFF.

The V gene is TRBV14, the J gene TRBJ1-2; 7 bases map to TRBD1. CDR1 and CDR2 (germline): SGHDN, FVKESK. The CDR3 consists of 17 residues. The V and J ends lost 4 bases and 4 bases, in that order; junction bases with no gene match: 15. CDR3 in DNA: TGTGCCAGCAGCCGCCGCCCGGGACAGCAGAAATTCTATGGCTACACCTTC. Its protein is CASSRRPGQQKFYGYTF.

This chain joins TRBV5-1 and TRBJ2-7, with 8 bases fitting TRBD2. Germline-derived CDR1 and CDR2 are SGHRS and YFSETQ. The CDR3 is 13 residues long. Trimming at V came to 8 bases and at J to 5 bases, leaving 9 bases not matched to a gene. Written as DNA, the CDR3 is TGCGCCAGTGCGACGGCGGGGGGACACGAGCAGTACTTC. It codes for CASATAGGHEQYF.